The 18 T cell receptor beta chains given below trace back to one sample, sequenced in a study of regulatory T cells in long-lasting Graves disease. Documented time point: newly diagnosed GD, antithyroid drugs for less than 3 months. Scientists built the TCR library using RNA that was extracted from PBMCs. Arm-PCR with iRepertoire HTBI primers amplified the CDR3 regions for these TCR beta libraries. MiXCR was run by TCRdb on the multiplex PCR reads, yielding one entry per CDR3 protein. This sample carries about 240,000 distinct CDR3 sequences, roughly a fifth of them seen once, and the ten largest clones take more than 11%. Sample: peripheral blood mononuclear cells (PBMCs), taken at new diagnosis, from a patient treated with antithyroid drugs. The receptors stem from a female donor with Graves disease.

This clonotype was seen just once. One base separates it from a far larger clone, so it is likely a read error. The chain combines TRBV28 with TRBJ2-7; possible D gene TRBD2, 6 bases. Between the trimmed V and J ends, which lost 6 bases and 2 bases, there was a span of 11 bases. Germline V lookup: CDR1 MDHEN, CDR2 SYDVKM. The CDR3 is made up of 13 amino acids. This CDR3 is CASRRDSTYEQYF. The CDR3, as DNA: TGTGCCAGCAGGCGGGACTCAACCTACGAGCAGTACTTC.

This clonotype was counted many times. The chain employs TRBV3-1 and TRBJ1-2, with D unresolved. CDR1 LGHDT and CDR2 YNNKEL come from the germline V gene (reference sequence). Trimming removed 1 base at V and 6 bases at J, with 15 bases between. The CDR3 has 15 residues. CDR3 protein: CASSQGTGQVDGYTF. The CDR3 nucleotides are TGTGCCAGCAGCCAAGGGACCGGGCAGGTGGATGGCTACACCTTC.

The CDR3 protein is CASSLDWGAETQYF. In DNA form, the CDR3 reads TGTGCCAGCAGCTTAGATTGGGGGGCTGAGACCCAGTACTTC. The chain combines TRBV7-2 with TRBJ2-5; D may be TRBD1 or TRBD2 (6 bases each). V shed 1 base and J shed 5 bases, with 11 bases lying between them. Per the germline V gene, CDR1 is SGHTA and CDR2 is FQGNSA. The CDR3 is made up of 14 amino acids. Drawing the rest from reference TRBV7-2 and TRBJ2-5, the complete variable domain is GAGVSQSPSNKVTEKGKDVELRCDPISGHTALYWYRQSLGQGLEFLIYFQGNSAPDKSGLPSDRFSAERTGGSVSTLTIQRTQQEDSAVYLCASSLDWGAETQYFGPGTRLLVL.

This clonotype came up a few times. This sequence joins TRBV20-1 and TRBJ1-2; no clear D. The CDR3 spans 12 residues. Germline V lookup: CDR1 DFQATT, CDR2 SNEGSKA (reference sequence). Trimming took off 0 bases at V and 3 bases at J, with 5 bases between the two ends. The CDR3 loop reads CSARDQDYGYTF. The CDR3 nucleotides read TGCAGTGCTAGAGATCAGGACTATGGCTACACCTTC.

The DNA for the CDR3 is TGTGCCAGCAGCTTAGATCTTGGAGGATACGAGCAGTACTTC. It specifies CASSLDLGGYEQYF. This rearrangement joins TRBV11-2 to TRBJ2-7; D is possibly TRBD2 (5 bases). This CDR3 comprises 14 residues. In germline, CDR1 is SGHAT, CDR2 FQNNGV. The V gene lost 0 bases and the J gene lost 4 bases, with 10 bases spanning the gap.

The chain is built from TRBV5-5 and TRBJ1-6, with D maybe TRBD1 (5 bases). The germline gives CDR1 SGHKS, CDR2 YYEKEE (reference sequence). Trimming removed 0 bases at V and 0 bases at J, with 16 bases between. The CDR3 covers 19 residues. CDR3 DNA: TGTGCCAGCAGCTTGGGGGACGGGGGGTTCCCCTCCTATAATTCACCCCTCCACTTT. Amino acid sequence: CASSLGDGGFPSYNSPLHF.

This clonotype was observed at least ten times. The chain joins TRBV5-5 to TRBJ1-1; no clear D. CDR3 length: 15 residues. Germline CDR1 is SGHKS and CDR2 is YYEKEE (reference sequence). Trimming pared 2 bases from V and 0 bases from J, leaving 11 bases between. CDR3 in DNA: TGTGCCAGCAGCTTCCAGGCGGGGATGAACACTGAAGCTTTCTTT. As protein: CASSFQAGMNTEAFF. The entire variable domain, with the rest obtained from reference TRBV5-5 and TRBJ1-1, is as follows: DAGVTQSPTHLIKTRGQQVTLRCSPISGHKSVSWYQQVLGQGPQFIFQYYEKEERGRGNFPDRFSARQFPNYSSELNVNALLLGDSALYLCASSFQAGMNTEAFFGQGTRLTVV.

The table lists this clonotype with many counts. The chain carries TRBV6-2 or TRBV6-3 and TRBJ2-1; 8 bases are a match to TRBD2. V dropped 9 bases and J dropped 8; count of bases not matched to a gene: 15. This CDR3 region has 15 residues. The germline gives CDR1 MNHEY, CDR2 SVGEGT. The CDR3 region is CASPYGLAQWDEQFF. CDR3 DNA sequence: TGTGCCAGTCCCTATGGACTAGCTCAATGGGATGAGCAGTTCTTC.

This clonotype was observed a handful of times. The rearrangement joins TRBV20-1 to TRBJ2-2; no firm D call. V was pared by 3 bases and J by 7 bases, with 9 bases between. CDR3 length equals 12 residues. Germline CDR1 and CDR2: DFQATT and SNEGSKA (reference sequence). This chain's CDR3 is CSASYDSGELFF. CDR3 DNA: TGCAGTGCTAGTTATGATAGCGGGGAGCTGTTTTTT.

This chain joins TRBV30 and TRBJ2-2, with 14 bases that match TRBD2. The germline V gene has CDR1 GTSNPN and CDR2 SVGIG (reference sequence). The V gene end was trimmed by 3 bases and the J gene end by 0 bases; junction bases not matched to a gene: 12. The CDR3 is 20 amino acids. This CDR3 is CAWSALLGLAGAPNTGELFF. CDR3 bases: TGTGCCTGGAGCGCCCTTTTGGGACTAGCGGGAGCCCCGAACACCGGGGAGCTGTTTTTT.

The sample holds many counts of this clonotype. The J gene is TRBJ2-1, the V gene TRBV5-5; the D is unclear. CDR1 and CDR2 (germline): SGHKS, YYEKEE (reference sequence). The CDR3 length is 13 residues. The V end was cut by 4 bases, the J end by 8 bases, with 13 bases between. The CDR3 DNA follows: TGTGCCAGCAGCCAACGTCCGCCAGATGAGCAGTTCTTC. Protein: CASSQRPPDEQFF.

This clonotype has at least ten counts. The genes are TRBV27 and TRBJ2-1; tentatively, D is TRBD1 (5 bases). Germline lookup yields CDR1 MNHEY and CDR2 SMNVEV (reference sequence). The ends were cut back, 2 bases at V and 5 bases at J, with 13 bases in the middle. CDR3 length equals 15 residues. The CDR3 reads CASSLKQGNHNEQFF. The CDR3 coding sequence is TGTGCCAGCAGTTTAAAGCAGGGTAACCACAATGAGCAGTTCTTC.

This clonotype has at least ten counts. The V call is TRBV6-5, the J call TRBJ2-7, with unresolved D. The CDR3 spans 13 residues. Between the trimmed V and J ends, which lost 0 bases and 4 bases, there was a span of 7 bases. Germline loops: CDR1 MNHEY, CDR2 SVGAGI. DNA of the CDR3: TGTGCCAGCAGTTACTCAGGACGTTACGAGCAGTACTTC. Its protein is CASSYSGRYEQYF.

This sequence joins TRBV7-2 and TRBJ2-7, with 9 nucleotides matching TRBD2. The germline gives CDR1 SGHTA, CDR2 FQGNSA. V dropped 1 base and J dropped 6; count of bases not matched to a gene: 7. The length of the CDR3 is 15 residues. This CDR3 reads CASSLGGTSPGEQYF. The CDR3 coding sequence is TGTGCCAGCAGCTTAGGGGGGACTAGCCCGGGCGAGCAGTACTTC.

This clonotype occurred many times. CDR3 protein: CARSSTEHAGELFF. CDR3 nucleotides: TGCGCCAGATCATCGACGGAGCACGCCGGGGAGCTGTTTTTT. This chain joins TRBV5-1 and TRBJ2-2, with D hard to call. The V gene lost 8 bases and the J gene lost 6 bases, with 17 bases spanning the gap. Per germline, CDR1 SGHRS and CDR2 YFSETQ. The length of the CDR3 is 14 residues.

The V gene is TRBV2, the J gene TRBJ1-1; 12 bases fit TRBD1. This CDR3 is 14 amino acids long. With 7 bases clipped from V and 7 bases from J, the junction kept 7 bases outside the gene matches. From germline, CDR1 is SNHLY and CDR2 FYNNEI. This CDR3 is CASTRDRGLREAFF. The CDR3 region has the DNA TGTGCCAGCACACGGGACAGGGGGCTCCGTGAAGCTTTCTTT.

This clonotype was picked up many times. CDR3 region: CASRSTSEQYF. Written as DNA, the CDR3 is TGTGCCAGCAGATCCACCTCGGAGCAGTACTTC. The chain combines TRBV14 with TRBJ2-7, with D hard to call. The germline V and J ends were trimmed by 6 bases and 7 bases, with 10 bases remaining between them. The CDR3 is 11 amino acids. In germline, CDR1 is SGHDN, CDR2 FVKESK.

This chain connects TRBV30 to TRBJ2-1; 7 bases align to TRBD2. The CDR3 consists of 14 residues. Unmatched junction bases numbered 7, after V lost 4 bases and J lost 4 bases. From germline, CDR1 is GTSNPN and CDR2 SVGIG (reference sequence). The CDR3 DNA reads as TGTGCCTGGATTCGGGCGGGAGCGTACAATGAGCAGTTCTTC. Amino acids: CAWIRAGAYNEQFF.